This T cell receptor (beta chain) was profiled in a study of blood T cell repertoires in COVID-19. Study background: The samples span acute and convalescent COVID-19 from the United States, Italy and Spain. Sources were T cells, B-cell-depleted T cells, or PBMCs; the material itself was cDNA or gDNA.

Original processing notes: From reference gene primer amplification, estimates of nucleated cell counts were derived. Produced via immunoSEQ multiplex PCR; TCRdb's table is partial and in-frame only. V, J and clone size derive from that table, while D and trimming were established from the DNA sequence. The sample includes 410,000 or so clones, about nine tenths of them seen just once. The trim removed 3 bases at V and 5 bases at J, leaving 6 bases unmatched. The CDR3 consists of 15 residues. Germline V gene sequence: CDR1 KGHSH, CDR2 LQKENI. Sequenced: peripheral blood. The clonotype was recovered from a woman aged 25-40 years with active or convalescent COVID-19. The chain employs TRBV18 and TRBJ1-1; TRBD1 agrees at 10 bases. This CDR3 reads CASSPGQGIGTEAFF. The CDR3 DNA sequence: TGTGCCAGCTCACCGGGACAGGGGATCGGGACTGAAGCTTTCTTT. Supplemented by reference TRBV18 and TRBJ1-1, the full variable domain reads NAGVMQNPRHLVRRRGQEARLRCSPMKGHSHVYWYRQLPEEGLKFMVYLQKENIIDESGMPKERFSAEFPKEGPSILRIQQVVRGDSAAYFCASSPGQGIGTEAFFGQGTRLTVV.